The clone carrying this TCR beta chain appeared a single time. This entry comes from a study of blood T cell repertoires in COVID-19. Germline V gives CDR1 KGHDR, CDR2 SFDVKD. Trimming took 5 bases from V and 4 from J; bases not matched to a gene: 3. The CDR3 loop spans 16 amino acids. This table comes from immunoSEQ multiplex PCR, and its TCRdb copy is limited to in-frame clones, with some not included. The data contain 120,000 or so clones, nearly 90% of them singletons. This rearrangement joins TRBV24-1 to TRBJ2-6; 11 nucleotides agree with TRBD2. The sequence came from an elderly woman with acute or convalescent COVID-19. Sample: peripheral blood. CDR3 residues: CATSASGGLGANVLTF. The CDR3 bases are TGTGCCACCAGTGCTAGCGGGGGGCTGGGGGCCAACGTCCTGACTTTC.